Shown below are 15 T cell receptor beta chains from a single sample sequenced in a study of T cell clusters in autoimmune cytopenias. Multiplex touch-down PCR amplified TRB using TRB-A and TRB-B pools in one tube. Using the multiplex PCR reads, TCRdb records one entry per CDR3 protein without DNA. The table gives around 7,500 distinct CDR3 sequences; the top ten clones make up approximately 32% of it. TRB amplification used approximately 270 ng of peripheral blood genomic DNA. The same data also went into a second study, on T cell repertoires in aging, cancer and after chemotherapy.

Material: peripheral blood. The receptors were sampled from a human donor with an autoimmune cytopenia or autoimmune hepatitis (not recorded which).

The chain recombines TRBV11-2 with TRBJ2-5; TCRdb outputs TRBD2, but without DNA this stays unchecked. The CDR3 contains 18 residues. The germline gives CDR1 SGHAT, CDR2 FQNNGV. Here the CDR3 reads CASSLGIWVAGEQETQYF. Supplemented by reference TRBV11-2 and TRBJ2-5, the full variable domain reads EAGVAQSPRYKIIEKRQSVAFWCNPISGHATLYWYQQILGQGPKLLIQFQNNGVVDDSQLPKDRFSAERLKGVDSTLKIQPAKLEDSAVYLCASSLGIWVAGEQETQYFGPGTRLLVL.

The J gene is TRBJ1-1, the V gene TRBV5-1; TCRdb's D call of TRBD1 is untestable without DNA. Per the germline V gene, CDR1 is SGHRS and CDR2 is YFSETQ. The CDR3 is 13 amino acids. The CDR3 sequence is CASSLTGITEAFF.

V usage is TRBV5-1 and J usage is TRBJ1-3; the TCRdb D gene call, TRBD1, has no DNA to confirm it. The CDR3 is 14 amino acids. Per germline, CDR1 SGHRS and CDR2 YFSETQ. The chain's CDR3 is CASSLDGNGKTIYF.

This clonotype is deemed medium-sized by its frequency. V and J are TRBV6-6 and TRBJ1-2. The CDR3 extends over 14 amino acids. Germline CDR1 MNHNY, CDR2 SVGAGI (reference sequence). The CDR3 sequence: CASSYSGDLNGYTF.

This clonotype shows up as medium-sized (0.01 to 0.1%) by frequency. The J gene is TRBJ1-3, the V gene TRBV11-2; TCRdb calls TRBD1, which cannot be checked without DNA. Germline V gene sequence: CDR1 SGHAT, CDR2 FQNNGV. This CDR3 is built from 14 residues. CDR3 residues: CASSSTRQGNTIYF.

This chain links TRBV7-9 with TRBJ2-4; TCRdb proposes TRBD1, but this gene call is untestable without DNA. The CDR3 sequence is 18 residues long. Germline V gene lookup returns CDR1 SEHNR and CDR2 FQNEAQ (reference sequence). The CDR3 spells CASSLVGTGIGAKNIQYF.

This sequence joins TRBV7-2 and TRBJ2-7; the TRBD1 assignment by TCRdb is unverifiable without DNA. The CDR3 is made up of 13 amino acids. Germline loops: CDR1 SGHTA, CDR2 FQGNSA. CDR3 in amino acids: CASSSFPEGEQYF. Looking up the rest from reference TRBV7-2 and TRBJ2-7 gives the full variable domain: GAGVSQSPSNKVTEKGKDVELRCDPISGHTALYWYRQSLGQGLEFLIYFQGNSAPDKSGLPSDRFSAERTGGSVSTLTIQRTQQEDSAVYLCASSSFPEGEQYFGPGTRLTVT.

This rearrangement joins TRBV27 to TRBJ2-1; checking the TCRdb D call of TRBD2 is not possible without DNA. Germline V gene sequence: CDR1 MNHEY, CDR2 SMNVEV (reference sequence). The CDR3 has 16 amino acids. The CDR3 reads CASSLELAGKYNEQFF.

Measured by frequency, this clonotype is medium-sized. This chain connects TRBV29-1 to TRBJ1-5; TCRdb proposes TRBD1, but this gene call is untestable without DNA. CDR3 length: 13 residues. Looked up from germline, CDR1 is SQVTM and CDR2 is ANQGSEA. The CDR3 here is CSAHTGSNQPQHF.

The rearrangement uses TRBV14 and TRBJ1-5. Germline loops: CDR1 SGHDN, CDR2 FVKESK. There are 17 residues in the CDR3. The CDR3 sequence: CASSQRGGPDSNQPQHF. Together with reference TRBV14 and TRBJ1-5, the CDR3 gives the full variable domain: EAGVTQFPSHSVIEKGQTVTLRCDPISGHDNLYWYRRVMGKEIKFLLHFVKESKQDESGMPNNRFLAERTGGTYSTLKVQPAELEDSGVYFCASSQRGGPDSNQPQHFGDGTRLSIL.

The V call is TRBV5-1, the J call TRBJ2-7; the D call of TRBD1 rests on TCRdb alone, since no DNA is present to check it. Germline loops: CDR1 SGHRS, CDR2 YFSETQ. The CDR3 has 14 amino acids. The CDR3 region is CASSPEPGGYEQYF.

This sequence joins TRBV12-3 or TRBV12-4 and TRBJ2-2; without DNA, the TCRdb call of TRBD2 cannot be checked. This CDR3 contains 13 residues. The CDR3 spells CASSSGRTGELFF.

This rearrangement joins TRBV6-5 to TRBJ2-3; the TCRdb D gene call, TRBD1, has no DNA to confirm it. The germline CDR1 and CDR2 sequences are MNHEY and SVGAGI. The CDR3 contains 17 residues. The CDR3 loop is CASSLVGGRSKQDTQYF.

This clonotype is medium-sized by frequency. The CDR3 loop reads CASSLDFAVNYGYTF. The chain employs TRBV11-2 and TRBJ1-2. This CDR3 spans 15 amino acids. Per the germline V gene, CDR1 is SGHAT and CDR2 is FQNNGV.

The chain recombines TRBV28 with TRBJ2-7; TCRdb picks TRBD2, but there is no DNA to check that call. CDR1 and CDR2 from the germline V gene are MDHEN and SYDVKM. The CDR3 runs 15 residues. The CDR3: CASSGLAGGPYEQYF.